This entry is about one T cell receptor beta chain. Its specificity is unknown. The PCR had 60 Vbeta and 13 Jbeta primers. The table came from immunoSEQ multiplex PCR; TCRdb's copy has only in-frame clones and leaves some out. The sample includes hundreds of thousands of clones, 80% to 90% of them seen just once. The sample originates from a study of cytomegalovirus exposure and HLA in healthy donors. Study-wide results and caveats: High specificity and sensitivity for cytomegalovirus status were reported for the classifier. The analysis excluded some indistinguishable V segments, including TRBV6-2 and TRBV6-3.

There are 20 residues in the CDR3. The V gene end was trimmed by 3 bases and the J gene end by 4 bases; junction bases not matched to a gene: 20. Germline V gene lookup returns CDR1 LGHNT and CDR2 FRNRAP. The V and J genes are TRBV12-5 and TRBJ1-2; TRBD1 agrees at 10 bases. What was sequenced was PBMCs. This TCR was recovered from a man aged 25 to 40 in good health and CMV-seronegative. The CDR3 DNA sequence: TGTGCTAGTGGTTTAGCTACCCCGGGACAGGGGATCCTCGTGACCTATGGCTACACCTTC. Its protein is CASGLATPGQGILVTYGYTF. Using reference TRBV12-5 and TRBJ1-2 for the parts outside the CDR3, the full variable domain is DARVTQTPRHKVTEMGQEVTMRCQPILGHNTVFWYRQTMMQGLELLAYFRNRAPLDDSGMPKDRFSAEMPDATLATLKIQPSEPRDSAVYFCASGLATPGQGILVTYGYTFGSGTRLTVV.